The 6 T cell receptor beta chains below come from one sample, sequenced in a study of identical twins. TCRdb reanalysed the 5' RACE reads using MiXCR and keeps one entry per CDR3 protein. The table lists over 600,000 distinct CDR3 sequences, 21% of them singletons, with about 4.3% in the top ten. These same data were also listed under a study on T cells expressing NK-cell markers.

What was sequenced was PBMCs. The receptors derive from a woman younger than 30 in good health.

The rearrangement joins TRBV7-2 to TRBJ1-1; 7 bases are a match to TRBD1. The CDR3 runs 15 residues. CDR1 is SGHTA, CDR2 FQGNSA, per germline. V was clipped by 0 bases and J by 4 bases; unmatched bases: 5. Here the CDR3 DNA reads TGTGCCAGCAGCTTAGCGGGAAGGGGGCGCACTGAAGCTTTCTTT. Its protein is CASSLAGRGRTEAFF.

This clonotype was picked up a small number of times. The chain recombines TRBV6-5 with TRBJ2-3; 9 positions match TRBD2. Trimming cost V 3 bases and J 1 base; bases outside gene matches: 8. CDR3 length equals 17 residues. From germline, CDR1 is MNHEY and CDR2 SVGAGI. The CDR3 loop reads CASSYQIEREGTDTQYF. The CDR3 DNA follows: TGTGCCAGCAGTTATCAGATCGAGCGGGAGGGCACAGATACGCAGTATTTT.

The table lists this clonotype with many counts. The rearrangement links TRBV5-1 to TRBJ1-1; D may be TRBD1 (5 bases). The CDR3 spans 15 residues. Trimming stripped 0 bases from V and 4 bases from J, with 13 bases between. From germline, CDR1 is SGHRS and CDR2 YFSETQ. CDR3 in amino acids: CASSLDGRAGTEAFF. The CDR3 DNA reads TGCGCCAGCAGCTTGGATGGCAGGGCGGGCACTGAAGCTTTCTTT.

Ten or more counts support this clonotype. V is TRBV20-1 and J is TRBJ1-1, with unresolved D. V was pared by 5 bases and J by 0 bases, with 10 bases between. Per germline, CDR1 DFQATT and CDR2 SNEGSKA (reference sequence). This CDR3 spans 13 amino acids. Here the CDR3 DNA reads TGCAGTGCTCTCGGACCGATGAACACTGAAGCTTTCTTT. Translation gives CSALGPMNTEAFF.

This clonotype was found a few times. CDR3 sequence reads: CASRGDKAETQYF. CDR3 in DNA: TGTGCCAGCCGGGGGGACAAGGCGGAGACCCAGTACTTC. The chain is built from TRBV6-6 and TRBJ2-5; possibly TRBD2 for D (7 bases). V lost 8 bases and J 5 bases, leaving 15 bases between the germline ends. Germline CDR1 is MNHNY and CDR2 is SVGAGI (reference sequence). The CDR3 has 13 amino acids.

In this sample, this clonotype turned up a few times. The V and J genes are TRBV7-2 and TRBJ2-7, with 7 bases fitting TRBD1. The CDR3 runs 16 residues. From germline, CDR1 is SGHTA and CDR2 FQGNSA. V lost 2 bases to trimming and J lost 1 base; unmatched junction nucleotides: 8. CDR3 in amino acids: CASSLSKGTASYEQYF. The CDR3 nucleotides are TGTGCCAGCAGCTTAAGCAAAGGGACAGCTTCCTACGAGCAGTACTTC.